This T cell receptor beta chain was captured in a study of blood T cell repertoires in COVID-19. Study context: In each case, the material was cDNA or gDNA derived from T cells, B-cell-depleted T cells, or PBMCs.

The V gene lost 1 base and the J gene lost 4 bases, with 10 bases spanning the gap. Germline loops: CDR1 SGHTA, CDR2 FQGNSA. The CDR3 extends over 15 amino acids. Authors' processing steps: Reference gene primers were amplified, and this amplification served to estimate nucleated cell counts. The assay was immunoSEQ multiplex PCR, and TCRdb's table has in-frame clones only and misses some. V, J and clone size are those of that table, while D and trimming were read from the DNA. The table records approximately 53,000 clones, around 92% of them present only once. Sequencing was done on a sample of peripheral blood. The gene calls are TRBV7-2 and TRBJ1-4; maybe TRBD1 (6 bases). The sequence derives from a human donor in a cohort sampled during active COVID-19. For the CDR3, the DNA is TGTGCCAGCAGCTTAGACAGGGCCCTTAATGAAAAACTGTTTTTT. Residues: CASSLDRALNEKLFF.